A selection of T cell receptor beta chains follows, all from one sample in a study of naive and memory T cell subsets. MiXCR was run by TCRdb on the 5' RACE reads, yielding one entry per CDR3 protein. Of about 48,000 distinct CDR3 sequences listed, about 4.4% were seen once; the top ten hold around 0.88%. The receptor source for this set is a female donor in good health. CDR3s include the opening cysteine and the closing phenylalanine or tryptophan. Each record gives: J gene, V gene, clone size, D gene, CDR3 protein, CDR3 DNA. A D gene is named only where the DNA matches it firmly. Some rows mark clone size as missing; the rest say once, few, many or name a class of expanded clone.

TRBJ1-2 TRBV5-1 many - CASSSDRQALNYGYTF TGCGCCAGCAGCTCGGATAGGCAAGCCTTAAACTATGGCTACACCTTC
TRBJ2-1 TRBV3-1 many TRBD2 CASSQFSGRNEQFF TGTGCCAGCAGCCAATTCAGCGGGAGAAATGAGCAGTTCTTC
TRBJ2-1 TRBV7-2 many - CASSFGGVSYNEQFF TGTGCCAGCAGCTTTGGGGGCGTCTCCTACAATGAGCAGTTCTTC
TRBJ1-4 TRBV10-2 many - CASSEGRAANEKLFF TGCGCCAGCAGTGAGGGCAGGGCGGCTAATGAAAAACTGTTTTTT
TRBJ2-1 TRBV12-3/TRBV12-4 few TRBD2 CASLVREGNNEQFF TGTGCCAGCCTTGTACGGGAGGGTAACAATGAGCAGTTCTTC
TRBJ1-5 TRBV5-1 many - CASSLDGRYNQPQHF TGCGCCAGCAGCTTGGATGGCCGCTACAATCAGCCCCAGCATTTT
TRBJ1-5 TRBV6-5 many - CASSYSGFRDTNQPQHF TGTGCCAGCAGTTACTCGGGGTTCCGGGACACCAATCAGCCCCAGCATTTT
TRBJ2-1 TRBV7-9 many TRBD2 CASSASSSGTNEQFF TGTGCCAGCAGCGCCTCCTCTAGCGGGACCAATGAGCAGTTCTTC
TRBJ2-3 TRBV29-1 many TRBD1 CSVSLTGVEQYF TGCAGCGTTTCCCTCACAGGGGTTGAGCAGTATTTT
TRBJ2-7 TRBV9 many TRBD1 CASSVTGDEQYF TGTGCCAGCAGCGTGACAGGGGACGAGCAGTACTTC
TRBJ1-1 TRBV6-5 many - CASSYTSNTEAFF TGTGCCAGCAGTTACACTTCGAACACTGAAGCTTTCTTT
TRBJ1-1 TRBV6-1 - - CASSSTIGANTEAFF TGTGCCAGCAGTTCCACGATCGGAGCGAACACTGAAGCTTTCTTT
TRBJ2-7 TRBV10-3 many TRBD2 CAISQTSFGIEQYF TGTGCCATCAGCCAGACTAGCTTCGGGATCGAGCAGTACTTC
TRBJ2-5 TRBV12-3/TRBV12-4 many TRBD2 CASTLGLAGTQETQYF TGTGCCAGCACCTTAGGGCTAGCGGGGACCCAAGAGACCCAGTACTTC
TRBJ2-7 TRBV9 many - CASSGGLAQYF TGTGCCAGCAGCGGGGGTTTGGCGCAGTACTTC
TRBJ2-1 TRBV28 many - CASSLGYAGNYNEQFF TGTGCCAGCAGTTTAGGGTACGCGGGGAATTACAATGAGCAGTTCTTC
TRBJ2-1 TRBV27 many - CASRRASANEQFF TGTGCCAGCAGGAGGGCTAGCGCCAATGAGCAGTTCTTC
TRBJ2-1 TRBV6-4 few - CASSEQGSSYNEQFF TGTGCCAGCAGTGAGCAGGGTAGCTCCTACAATGAGCAGTTCTTC
TRBJ1-3 TRBV11-2 many - CASSLPGMTYSGNTIYF TGTGCCAGCAGCTTACCCGGAATGACCTACTCTGGAAACACCATATATTTT
TRBJ1-1 TRBV29-1 many TRBD1 CSVLGQGGTEAFF TGCAGCGTCCTCGGACAGGGAGGCACTGAAGCTTTCTTT
TRBJ2-3 TRBV9 many - CASSALPGGSLADTQYF TGTGCCAGCAGCGCGCTTCCCGGGGGTAGCCTGGCAGATACGCAGTATTTT
TRBJ2-3 TRBV12-3/TRBV12-4 many - CASSLAFTGLSLEDTQYF TGTGCCAGCAGTTTAGCGTTTACGGGCCTCTCACTCGAGGATACGCAGTATTTT